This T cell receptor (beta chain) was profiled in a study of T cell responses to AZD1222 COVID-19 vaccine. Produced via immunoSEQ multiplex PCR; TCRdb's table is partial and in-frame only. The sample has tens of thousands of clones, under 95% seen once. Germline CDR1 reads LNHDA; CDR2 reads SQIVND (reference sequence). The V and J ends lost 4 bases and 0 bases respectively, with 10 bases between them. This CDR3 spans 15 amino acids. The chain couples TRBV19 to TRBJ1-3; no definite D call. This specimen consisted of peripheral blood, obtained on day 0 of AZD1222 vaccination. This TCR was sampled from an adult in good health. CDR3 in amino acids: CASSTLAGSGNTIYF. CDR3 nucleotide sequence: TGTGCCAGTAGTACACTCGCGGGCTCTGGAAACACCATATATTTT.